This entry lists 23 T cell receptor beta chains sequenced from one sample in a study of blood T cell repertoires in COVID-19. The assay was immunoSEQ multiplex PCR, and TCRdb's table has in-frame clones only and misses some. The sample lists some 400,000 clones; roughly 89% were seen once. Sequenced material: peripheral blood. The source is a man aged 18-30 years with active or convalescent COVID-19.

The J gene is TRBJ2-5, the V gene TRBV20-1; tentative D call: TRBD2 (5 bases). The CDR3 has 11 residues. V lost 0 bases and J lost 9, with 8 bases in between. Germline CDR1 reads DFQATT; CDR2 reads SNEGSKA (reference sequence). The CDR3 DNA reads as TGCAGTGCTAGAGATACCGGGGCCCAGTACTTC. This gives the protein CSARDTGAQYF.

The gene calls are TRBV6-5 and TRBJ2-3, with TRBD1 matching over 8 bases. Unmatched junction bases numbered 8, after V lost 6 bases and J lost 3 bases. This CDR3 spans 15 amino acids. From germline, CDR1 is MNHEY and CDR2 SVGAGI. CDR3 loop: CASRDRGRQTDTQYF. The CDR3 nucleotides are TGTGCCAGCAGAGACAGGGGAAGGCAAACAGATACGCAGTATTTT.

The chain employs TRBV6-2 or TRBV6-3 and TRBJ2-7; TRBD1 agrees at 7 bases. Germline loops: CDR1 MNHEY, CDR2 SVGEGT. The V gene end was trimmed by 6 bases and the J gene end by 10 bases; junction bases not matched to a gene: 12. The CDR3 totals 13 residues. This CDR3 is CASSRVLGQPQYF. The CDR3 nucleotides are TGTGCCAGCAGCCGAGTCCTGGGACAGCCACAGTACTTC.

The CDR3 bases are TGCGCCAGCAGCTCCGGGGGACTAGCGGGGGTTCAAGAGACCCAGTACTTC. Residues: CASSSGGLAGVQETQYF. This chain links TRBV5-1 with TRBJ2-5; 14 nucleotides line up with TRBD2. Unmatched junction bases numbered 6, after V lost 3 bases and J lost 2 bases. This CDR3 region has 17 residues. Germline V gene lookup returns CDR1 SGHRS and CDR2 YFSETQ.

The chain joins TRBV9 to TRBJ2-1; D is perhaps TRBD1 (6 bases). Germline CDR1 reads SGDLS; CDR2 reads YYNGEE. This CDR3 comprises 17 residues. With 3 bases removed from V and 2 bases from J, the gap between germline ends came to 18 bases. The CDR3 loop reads CASSEGVGSRTYNEQFF. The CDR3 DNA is TGTGCCAGCAGCGAGGGGGTCGGCTCCCGCACCTACAATGAGCAGTTCTTC.

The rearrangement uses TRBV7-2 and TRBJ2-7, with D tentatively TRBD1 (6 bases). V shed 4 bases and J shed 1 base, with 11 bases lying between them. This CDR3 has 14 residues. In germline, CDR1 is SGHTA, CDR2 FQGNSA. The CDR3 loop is CASSWRTDSYEQYF. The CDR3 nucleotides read TGTGCCAGCAGCTGGAGGACAGATTCCTACGAGCAGTACTTC.

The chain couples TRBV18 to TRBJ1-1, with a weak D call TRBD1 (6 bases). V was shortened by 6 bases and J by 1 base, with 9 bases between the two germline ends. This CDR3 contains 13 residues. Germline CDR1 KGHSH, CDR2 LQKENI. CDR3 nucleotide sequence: TGTGCCAGCTCCACAGGGACGAACACTGAAGCTTTCTTT. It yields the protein CASSTGTNTEAFF.

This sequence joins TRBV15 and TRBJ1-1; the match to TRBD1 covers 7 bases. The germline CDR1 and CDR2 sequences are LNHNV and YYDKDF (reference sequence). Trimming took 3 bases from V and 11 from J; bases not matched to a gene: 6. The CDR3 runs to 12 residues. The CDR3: CATSRTGPLAFF. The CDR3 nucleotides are TGTGCCACCAGCAGGACAGGGCCTTTGGCTTTCTTT.

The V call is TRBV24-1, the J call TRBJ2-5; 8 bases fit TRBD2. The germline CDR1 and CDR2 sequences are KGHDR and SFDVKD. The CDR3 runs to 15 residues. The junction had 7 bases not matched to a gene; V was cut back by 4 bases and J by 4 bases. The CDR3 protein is CATSEAGGGAETQYF. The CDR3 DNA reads TGTGCCACCAGTGAGGCGGGAGGAGGAGCAGAGACCCAGTACTTC.

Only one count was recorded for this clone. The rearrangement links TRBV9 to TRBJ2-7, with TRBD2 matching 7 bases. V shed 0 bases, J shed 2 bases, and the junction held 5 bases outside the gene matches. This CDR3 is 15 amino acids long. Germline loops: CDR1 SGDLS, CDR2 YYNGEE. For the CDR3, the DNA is TGTGCCAGCAGCGTAGGCGGAGGGACTACCTACGAGCAGTACTTC. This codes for CASSVGGGTTYEQYF.

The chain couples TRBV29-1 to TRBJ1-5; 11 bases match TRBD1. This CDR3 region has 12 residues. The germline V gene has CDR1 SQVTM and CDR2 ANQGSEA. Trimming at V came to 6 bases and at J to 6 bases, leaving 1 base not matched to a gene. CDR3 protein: CSVGQGAQPQHF. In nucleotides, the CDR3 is TGCAGCGTAGGACAGGGGGCTCAGCCCCAGCATTTT.

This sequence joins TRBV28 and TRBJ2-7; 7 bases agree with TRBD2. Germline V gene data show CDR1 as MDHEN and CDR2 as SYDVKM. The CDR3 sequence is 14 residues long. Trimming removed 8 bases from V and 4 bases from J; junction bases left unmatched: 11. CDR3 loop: CASQNGGSRYEQYF. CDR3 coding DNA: TGTGCCAGCCAGAACGGCGGGAGTAGATACGAGCAGTACTTC.

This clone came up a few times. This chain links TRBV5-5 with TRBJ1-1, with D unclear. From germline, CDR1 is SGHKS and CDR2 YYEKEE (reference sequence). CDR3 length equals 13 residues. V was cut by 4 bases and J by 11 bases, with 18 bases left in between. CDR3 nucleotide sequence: TGTGCCAGCAGCATGTGGGTAGGTTTGGAGGCTTTCTTT. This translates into CASSMWVGLEAFF.

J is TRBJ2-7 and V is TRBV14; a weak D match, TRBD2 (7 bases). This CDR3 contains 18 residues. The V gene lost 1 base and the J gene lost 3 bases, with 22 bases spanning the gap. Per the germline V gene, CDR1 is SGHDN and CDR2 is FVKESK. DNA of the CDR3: TGTGCCAGCAGCCAAGCTGGCCTGGGGGGGCAGAAGAGCTACGAGCAGTACTTC. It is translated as CASSQAGLGGQKSYEQYF.

For the CDR3, the DNA is TGCGCCAGCAATTACAGGGGATGGGAGACCCAGTACTTC. This codes for CASNYRGWETQYF. The V gene is TRBV5-1, the J gene TRBJ2-5, with 7 positions matching TRBD1. The CDR3 runs to 13 residues. Germline assignment: CDR1 SGHRS and CDR2 YFSETQ. Losses at the gene ends were 6 bases for V and 5 bases for J; bases not matched to a gene: 7. The full variable domain, rest sourced from reference TRBV5-1 and TRBJ2-5, is KAGVTQTPRYLIKTRGQQVTLSCSPISGHRSVSWYQQTPGQGLQFLFEYFSETQRNKGNFPGRFSGRQFSNSRSEMNVSTLELGDSALYLCASNYRGWETQYFGPGTRLLVL.

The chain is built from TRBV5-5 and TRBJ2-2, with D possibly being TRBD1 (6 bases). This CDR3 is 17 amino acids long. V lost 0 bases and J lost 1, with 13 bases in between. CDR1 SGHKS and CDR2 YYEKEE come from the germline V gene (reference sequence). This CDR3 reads CASSLVGTGQNTGELFF. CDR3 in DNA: TGTGCCAGCAGCTTGGTTGGGACGGGACAGAACACCGGGGAGCTGTTTTTT.

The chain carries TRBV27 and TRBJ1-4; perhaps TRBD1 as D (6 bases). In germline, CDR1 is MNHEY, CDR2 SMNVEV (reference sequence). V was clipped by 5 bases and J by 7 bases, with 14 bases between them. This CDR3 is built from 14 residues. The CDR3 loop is CASSKQGWGEKLFF. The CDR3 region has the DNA TGTGCCAGCAGTAAACAGGGTTGGGGTGAAAAACTGTTTTTT.

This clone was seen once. CDR3 sequence: CATSDFWTPWGGTDTQYF. The CDR3 DNA follows: TGTGCCACCAGTGATTTCTGGACACCCTGGGGTGGCACAGATACGCAGTATTTT. The chain is built from TRBV24-1 and TRBJ2-3, with D possibly being TRBD1 (5 bases). The CDR3 consists of 18 residues. V was pared by 1 base and J by 1 base, with 17 bases between. Germline lookup yields CDR1 KGHDR and CDR2 SFDVKD.

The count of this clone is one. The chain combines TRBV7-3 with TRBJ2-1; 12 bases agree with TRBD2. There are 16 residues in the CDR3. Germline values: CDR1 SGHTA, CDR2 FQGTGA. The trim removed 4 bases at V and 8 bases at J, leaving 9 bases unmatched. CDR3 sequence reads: CASSSRGTSGSHEQFF. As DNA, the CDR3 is TGTGCCAGCAGCTCACGGGGGACTAGCGGGTCTCATGAGCAGTTCTTC.

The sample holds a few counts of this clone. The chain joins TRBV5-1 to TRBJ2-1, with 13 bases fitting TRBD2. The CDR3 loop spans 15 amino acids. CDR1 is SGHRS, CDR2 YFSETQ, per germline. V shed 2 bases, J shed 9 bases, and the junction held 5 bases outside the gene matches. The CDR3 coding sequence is TGCGCCAGCAGCTTAAGGACTAGCGGGGGAGGTGAGCAGTTCTTC. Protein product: CASSLRTSGGGEQFF.

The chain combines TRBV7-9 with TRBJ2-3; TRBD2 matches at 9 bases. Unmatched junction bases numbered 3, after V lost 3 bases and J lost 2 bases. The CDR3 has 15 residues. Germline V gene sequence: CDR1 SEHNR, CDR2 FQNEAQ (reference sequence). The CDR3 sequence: CASSLTSGVTDTQYF. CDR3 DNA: TGTGCCAGCAGCTTGACTAGCGGAGTCACAGATACGCAGTATTTT.

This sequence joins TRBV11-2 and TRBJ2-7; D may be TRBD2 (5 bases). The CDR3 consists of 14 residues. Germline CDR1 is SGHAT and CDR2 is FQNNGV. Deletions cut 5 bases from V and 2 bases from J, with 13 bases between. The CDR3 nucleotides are TGTGCCAGCAGCCGTTGGACGGAGGCCTACGAGCAGTACTTC. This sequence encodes CASSRWTEAYEQYF.

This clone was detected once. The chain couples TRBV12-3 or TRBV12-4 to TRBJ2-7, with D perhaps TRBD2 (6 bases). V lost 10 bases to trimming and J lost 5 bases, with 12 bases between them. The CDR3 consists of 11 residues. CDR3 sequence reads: CATRRGDEQYF. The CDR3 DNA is TGTGCCACAAGGAGGGGAGACGAGCAGTACTTC.